One and the same sample provided the 11 T cell receptor beta chains below, sequenced in a study of human T cells and chemical hapten exposure. From the RACE reads, TCRdb called clonotypes with MiXCR, one entry per CDR3 protein. This sample carries a few hundred thousand distinct CDR3 sequences, roughly 6% of them seen once, and the ten largest clones take around 6%. The time point denotes: patch test 2, 6 weeks after DPC sensitization. Noted treatment: therapeutic diphenylcyclopropenone sensitization with weekly scalp DPC. The starting material was whole blood, obtained in connection with sensitization to the hapten diphenylcyclopropenone (DPC). The origin of the receptors is a woman aged 18-29 years with alopecia areata. Some clones in this sample may be carry-over from other donors' samples.

This clonotype was recorded many times. V is TRBV6-5 and J is TRBJ1-1; D ambiguous. Germline CDR1 MNHEY, CDR2 SVGAGI. V gave up 6 bases and J gave up 4 bases, with 12 bases separating them. CDR3 length: 13 amino acids. The CDR3 reads CASRFIGGTEAFF. DNA of the CDR3: TGTGCCAGCAGGTTTATCGGTGGCACTGAAGCTTTCTTT.

This clonotype was found many times. The J gene is TRBJ1-2, the V gene TRBV4-3, with 10 bases identical to TRBD1. J lost 7 bases, V lost 1 base, and 6 bases had no gene match. Germline CDR1 is LGHNA and CDR2 is YSLEER. The CDR3 consists of 15 residues. The CDR3 DNA reads as TGCGCCAGCAGCCAAGGGACAGGGGGGTTCTCTGGCTACACCTTC. It yields the protein CASSQGTGGFSGYTF.

The rearrangement joins TRBV6-6 to TRBJ1-4; a possible D gene is TRBD1 (5 bases). Germline loops: CDR1 MNHNY, CDR2 SVGAGI (reference sequence). V dropped 6 bases and J dropped 3 bases, with 11 bases sitting between them. CDR3 length: 14 residues. The CDR3 region is CASSQQASNEKLFF. CDR3 nucleotide sequence: TGTGCCAGCAGCCAACAGGCGTCTAATGAAAAACTGTTTTTT.

V is TRBV7-2 and J is TRBJ2-1; possibly TRBD1 for D (6 bases). The ends were cut back, 2 bases at V and 13 bases at J, with 15 bases in the middle. The length of the CDR3 is 13 residues. Germline CDR1 is SGHTA and CDR2 is FQGNSA. The CDR3 is CASSLSLDRHQFF. In nucleotides, the CDR3 is TGTGCCAGCAGCTTATCGTTAGACAGGCATCAGTTCTTC.

In this sample, this clonotype turned up a few times. The chain uses TRBV5-1 and TRBJ2-5, with unresolved D. The CDR3 is 14 amino acids. Germline lookup yields CDR1 SGHRS and CDR2 YFSETQ. Between the trimmed V and J ends, which lost 0 bases and 1 base, there was a span of 7 bases. This CDR3 reads CASSLDTLQETQYF. The CDR3 region has the DNA TGCGCCAGCAGCTTGGACACCCTCCAAGAGACCCAGTACTTC.

This clonotype was detected many times. The V call is TRBV12-3 or TRBV12-4, the J call TRBJ2-1; TRBD2 agrees at 12 bases. J lost 4 bases, V lost 6 bases, and 4 bases had no gene match. The CDR3 has 15 amino acids. The CDR3: CASRKTSGGYNEQFF. For the CDR3, the DNA is TGTGCCAGCAGGAAGACTAGCGGGGGTTACAATGAGCAGTTCTTC.

This sequence joins TRBV19 and TRBJ2-7; D unresolved. CDR1 LNHDA and CDR2 SQIVND come from the germline V gene (reference sequence). The V end was cut by 7 bases, the J end by 0 bases, with 13 bases between. CDR3 size: 14 residues. The CDR3 is CASTWEDTSYEQYF. The CDR3 DNA follows: TGTGCCAGTACTTGGGAAGACACCTCCTACGAGCAGTACTTC.

The table lists this clonotype with a few counts. The genes are TRBV20-1 and TRBJ2-5; D ambiguous. Germline V gene data show CDR1 as DFQATT and CDR2 as SNEGSKA (reference sequence). V gave up 0 bases and J gave up 2 bases, with 16 bases separating them. This CDR3 has 16 residues. CDR3 bases: TGCAGTGCTAGAGATCGACCACGAGACCGACAAGAGACCCAGTACTTC. Residues: CSARDRPRDRQETQYF.

This clonotype was counted many times. The chain employs TRBV18 and TRBJ2-5; TRBD2 aligns across 10 bases. There are 17 residues in the CDR3. Germline-derived CDR1 and CDR2 are KGHSH and LQKENI. The J segment lost 1 base and the V segment lost 4 bases, leaving 9 bases of the junction unmatched. This CDR3 is CASSQNPGLAPQETQYF. The DNA of the CDR3 is TGTGCCAGCTCACAAAACCCGGGACTAGCGCCCCAAGAGACCCAGTACTTC.

In this sample, this clonotype turned up a few times. V is TRBV20-1 and J is TRBJ1-5; 7 bases match TRBD1. CDR3 size: 13 residues. Trimming at V came to 3 bases and at J to 5 bases, leaving 4 bases not matched to a gene. Germline V lookup: CDR1 DFQATT, CDR2 SNEGSKA (reference sequence). Here the CDR3 DNA reads TGCAGTGCTAGCCGACAGGGCGATCAGCCCCAGCATTTT. As protein: CSASRQGDQPQHF.

This clonotype was counted a few times. The CDR3 DNA reads TGTGCCAGCAGTAGGGAGGGACACAATGAGCAGTTCTTC. This translates into CASSREGHNEQFF. The gene calls are TRBV6-5 and TRBJ2-1; 7 nucleotides line up with TRBD2. CDR3 length: 13 residues. Trimming removed 5 bases from V and 5 bases from J; junction bases left unmatched: 3. The germline gives CDR1 MNHEY, CDR2 SVGAGI.